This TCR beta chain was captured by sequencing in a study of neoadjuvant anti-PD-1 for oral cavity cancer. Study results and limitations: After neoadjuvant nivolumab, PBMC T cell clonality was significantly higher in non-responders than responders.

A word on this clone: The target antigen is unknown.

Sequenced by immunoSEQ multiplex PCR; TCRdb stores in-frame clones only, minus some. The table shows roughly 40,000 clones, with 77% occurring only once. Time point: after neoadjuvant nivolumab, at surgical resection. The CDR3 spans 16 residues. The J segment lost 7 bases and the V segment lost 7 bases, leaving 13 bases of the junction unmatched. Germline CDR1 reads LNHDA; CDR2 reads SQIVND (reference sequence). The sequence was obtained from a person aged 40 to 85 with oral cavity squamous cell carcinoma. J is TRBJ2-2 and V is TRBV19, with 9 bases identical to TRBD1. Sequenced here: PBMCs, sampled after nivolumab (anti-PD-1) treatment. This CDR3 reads CASTLPGQGGNGELFF. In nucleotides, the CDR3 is TGTGCCAGTACCCTGCCGGGACAGGGCGGGAACGGGGAGCTGTTTTTT. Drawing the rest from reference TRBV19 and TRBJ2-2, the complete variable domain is DGGITQSPKYLFRKEGQNVTLSCEQNLNHDAMYWYRQDPGQGLRLIYYSQIVNDFQKGDIAEGYSVSREKKESFPLTVTSAQKNPTAFYLCASTLPGQGGNGELFFGEGSRLTVL.